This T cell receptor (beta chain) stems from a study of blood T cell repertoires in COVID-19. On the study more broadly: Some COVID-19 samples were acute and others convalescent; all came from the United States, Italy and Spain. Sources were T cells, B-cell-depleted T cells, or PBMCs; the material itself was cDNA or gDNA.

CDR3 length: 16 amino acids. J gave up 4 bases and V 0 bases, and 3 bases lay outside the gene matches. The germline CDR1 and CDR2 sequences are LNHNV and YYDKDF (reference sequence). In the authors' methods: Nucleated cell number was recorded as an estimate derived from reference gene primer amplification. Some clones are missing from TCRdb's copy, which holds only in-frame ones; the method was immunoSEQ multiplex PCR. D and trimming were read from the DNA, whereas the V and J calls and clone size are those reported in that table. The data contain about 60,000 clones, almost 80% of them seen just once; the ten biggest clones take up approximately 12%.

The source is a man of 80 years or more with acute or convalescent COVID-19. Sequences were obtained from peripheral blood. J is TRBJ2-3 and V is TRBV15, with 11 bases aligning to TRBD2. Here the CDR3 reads CATSRDLAGGSDTQYF. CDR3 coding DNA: TGTGCCACCAGCAGAGATCTAGCGGGAGGATCAGATACGCAGTATTTT. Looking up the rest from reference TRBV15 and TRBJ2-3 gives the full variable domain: DAMVIQNPRYQVTQFGKPVTLSCSQTLNHNVMYWYQQKSSQAPKLLFHYYDKDFNNEADTPDNFQSRRPNTSFCFLDIRSPGLGDTAMYLCATSRDLAGGSDTQYFGPGTRLTVL.